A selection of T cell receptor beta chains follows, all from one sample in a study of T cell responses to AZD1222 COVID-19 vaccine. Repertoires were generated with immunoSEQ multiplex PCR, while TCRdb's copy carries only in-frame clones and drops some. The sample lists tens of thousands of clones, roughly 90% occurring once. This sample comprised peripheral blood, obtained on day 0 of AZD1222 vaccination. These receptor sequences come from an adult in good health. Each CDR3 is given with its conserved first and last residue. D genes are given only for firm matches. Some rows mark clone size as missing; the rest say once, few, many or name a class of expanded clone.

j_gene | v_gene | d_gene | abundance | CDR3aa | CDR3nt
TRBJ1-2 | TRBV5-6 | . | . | CATTYVDLVPTF | TGTGCCACTACCTATGTAGATCTGGTCCCCACCTTC
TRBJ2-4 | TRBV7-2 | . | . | CASSFQGGKNIQYF | TGTGCCAGCAGCTTCCAGGGGGGCAAAAACATTCAGTACTTC
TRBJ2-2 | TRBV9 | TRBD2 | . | CASSVGTSGIAGELFF | TGTGCCAGCAGCGTAGGTACTAGCGGGATCGCCGGGGAGCTGTTTTTT
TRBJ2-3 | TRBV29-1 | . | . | CSVWVETQYF | TGCAGCGTCTGGGTAGAAACGCAGTATTTT
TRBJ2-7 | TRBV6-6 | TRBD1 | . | CAILVRDRGYEQYF | TGTGCCATCCTAGTAAGAGACAGGGGCTACGAGCAGTACTTC
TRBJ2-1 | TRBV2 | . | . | CASRGYNEQFF | TGTGCCAGCAGAGGCTACAATGAGCAGTTCTTC
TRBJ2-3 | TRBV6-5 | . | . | CASRPSGSDTQYF | TGTGCCAGCAGACCAAGTGGTTCCGATACGCAGTATTTT
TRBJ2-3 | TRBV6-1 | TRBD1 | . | CASSDPGQGQDTQYF | TGTGCCAGCAGTGACCCCGGACAGGGGCAAGATACGCAGTATTTT
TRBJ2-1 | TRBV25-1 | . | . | CASSEPSSFNEQFF | TGTGCCAGCAGTGAACCGTCCTCCTTCAATGAGCAGTTCTTC
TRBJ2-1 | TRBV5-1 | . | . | CASSFTGPNEQFF | TGCGCCAGCAGCTTTACAGGGCCCAATGAGCAGTTCTTC
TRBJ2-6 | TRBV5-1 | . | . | CASSPQGGANVLTF | TGCGCCAGCAGCCCCCAGGGTGGGGCCAACGTCCTGACTTTC
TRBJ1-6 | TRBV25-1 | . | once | CASSLAGKNSPLHF | TGTGCCAGCAGTTTGGCAGGGAAGAATTCACCCCTCCACTTT
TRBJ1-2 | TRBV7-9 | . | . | CASSLLTGASGYTF | TGTGCCAGCAGCCTCCTGACAGGAGCCTCTGGCTACACCTTC
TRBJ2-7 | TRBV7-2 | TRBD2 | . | CASSSGTSGPTYEQYF | TGTGCCAGCAGCTCGGGGACTAGCGGGCCCACCTACGAGCAGTACTTC
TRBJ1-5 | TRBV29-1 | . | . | CSVGRGFNQPQHF | TGCAGCGTGGGGAGAGGTTTCAATCAGCCCCAGCATTTT
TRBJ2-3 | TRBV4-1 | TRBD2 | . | CASSQGLAGSPTDTQYF | TGCGCCAGCAGCCAAGGACTAGCGGGGTCCCCCACAGATACGCAGTATTTT
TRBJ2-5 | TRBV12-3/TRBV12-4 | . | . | CASSFSIQETQYF | TGTGCCAGCAGTTTTTCTATTCAAGAGACCCAGTACTTC
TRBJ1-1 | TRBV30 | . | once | CAWTDGGRYTEAFF | TGTGCCTGGACGGACGGAGGGAGGTACACTGAAGCTTTCTTT
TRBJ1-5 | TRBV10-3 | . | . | CAISSVLGRGAESQPQHF | TGTGCCATCAGTTCAGTCCTGGGGAGAGGAGCGGAAAGTCAGCCCCAGCATTTT
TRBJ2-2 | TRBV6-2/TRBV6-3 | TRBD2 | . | CASSNHFRLAGGNTGELFF | TGTGCCAGCAGTAACCATTTCCGACTAGCGGGAGGCAACACCGGGGAGCTGTTTTTT
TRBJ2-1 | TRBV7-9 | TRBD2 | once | CASSFLAGGPMWQFF | TGTGCCAGCAGCTTCCTAGCGGGGGGTCCTATGTGGCAGTTCTTC
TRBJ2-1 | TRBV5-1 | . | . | CASSLVVGAANEQFF | TGCGCCAGCAGCTTGGTCGTCGGGGCAGCCAATGAGCAGTTCTTC
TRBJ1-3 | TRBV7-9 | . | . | CASSLSSGPGNTIYF | TGTGCCAGCAGCTTATCCTCGGGGCCTGGAAACACCATATATTTT
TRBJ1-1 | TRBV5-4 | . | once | CASSSPGVNTEAFF | TGTGCCAGCAGCTCCCCGGGGGTAAACACTGAAGCTTTCTTT
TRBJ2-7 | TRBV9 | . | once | CASSPPFLAGALYEQYF | TGTGCCAGCAGCCCCCCCTTTCTGGCGGGGGCATTATACGAGCAGTACTTC
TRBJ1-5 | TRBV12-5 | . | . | CASGMDLNQPQHF | TGTGCTAGTGGTATGGACCTTAATCAGCCCCAGCATTTT
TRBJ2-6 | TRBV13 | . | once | CASSLTLGVPGANVLTF | TGTGCCAGCAGCCTTACTCTCGGGGTTCCTGGGGCCAACGTCCTGACTTTC
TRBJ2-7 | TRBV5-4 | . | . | CASSLGQVYEQYF | TGTGCCAGCAGCTTGGGACAGGTCTACGAGCAGTACTTC
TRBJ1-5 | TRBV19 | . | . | CASSPPNGLNQPQHF | TGTGCCAGTAGTCCGCCCAACGGGCTTAATCAGCCCCAGCATTTT
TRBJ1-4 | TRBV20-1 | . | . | CSARTTEKLFF | TGCAGTGCTAGAACCACTGAAAAACTGTTTTTT
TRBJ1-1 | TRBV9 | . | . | CASSVPGASEAFF | TGTGCCAGCAGCGTTCCCGGGGCCTCCGAAGCTTTCTTT
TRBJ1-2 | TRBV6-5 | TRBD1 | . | CASTRTGAQGYTF | TGTGCCAGCACCCGGACAGGGGCACAGGGCTACACCTTC
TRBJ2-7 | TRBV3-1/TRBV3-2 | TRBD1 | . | CASSQGTGGTREQYF | TGTGCCAGCAGCCAAGGGACAGGGGGAACAAGGGAGCAGTACTTC
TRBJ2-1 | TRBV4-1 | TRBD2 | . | CASSQGAPGLAGANEQFF | TGCGCCAGCAGCCAAGGAGCCCCCGGACTAGCGGGAGCCAATGAGCAGTTCTTC
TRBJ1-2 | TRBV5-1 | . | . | CASSLGGTPANYGYTF | TGCGCCAGCAGCTTGGGTGGGACGCCGGCTAACTATGGCTACACCTTC
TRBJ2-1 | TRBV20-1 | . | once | CSASRAAFIGNEQFF | TGCAGTGCTAGTCGAGCGGCCTTTATTGGGAATGAGCAGTTCTTC
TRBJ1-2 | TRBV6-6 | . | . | CASSYSPTSGYTF | TGTGCCAGCAGTTACTCGCCGACGAGCGGCTACACCTTC
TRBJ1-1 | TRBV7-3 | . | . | CASSRGARTEAFF | TGTGCCAGCAGCAGAGGGGCGAGAACAGAAGCTTTCTTT
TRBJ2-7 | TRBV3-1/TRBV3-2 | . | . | CASSQDSPPHEQYF | TGTGCCAGCAGCCAAGATTCCCCACCCCACGAGCAGTACTTC
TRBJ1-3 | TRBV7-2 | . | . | CASSLGGAGGNTIYF | TGTGCCAGCAGCTTGGGGGGCGCAGGAGGAAACACCATATATTTT
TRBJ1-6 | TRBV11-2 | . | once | CASSLGGDPRNSPLHF | TGTGCCAGCAGCTTAGGCGGGGACCCTCGGAATTCACCCCTCCACTTT
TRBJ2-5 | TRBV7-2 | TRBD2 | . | CASSLGLREIETQYF | TGTGCCAGCAGCTTAGGATTGCGGGAGATCGAGACCCAGTACTTC
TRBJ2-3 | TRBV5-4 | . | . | CASSWSGTHPDTQYF | TGTGCCAGCAGCTGGTCCGGGACCCATCCAGATACGCAGTATTTT
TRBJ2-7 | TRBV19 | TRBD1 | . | CASSPSTGGEQYF | TGTGCCAGTAGTCCGTCTACAGGGGGCGAGCAGTACTTC
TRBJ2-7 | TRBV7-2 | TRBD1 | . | CASSLQGVGEQYF | TGTGCCAGCAGCCTACAGGGGGTAGGCGAGCAGTACTTC
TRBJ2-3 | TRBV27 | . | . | CASIAVGASTDTQYF | TGTGCCAGCATCGCCGTGGGCGCTTCCACAGATACGCAGTATTTT
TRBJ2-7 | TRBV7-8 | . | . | CASSLALASHYEQYF | TGTGCCAGCAGCTTAGCATTGGCTAGCCACTACGAGCAGTACTTC
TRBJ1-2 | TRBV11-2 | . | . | CASSPLRGDGYGYTF | TGTGCCAGCAGCCCCCTCAGGGGAGACGGGTATGGCTACACCTTC
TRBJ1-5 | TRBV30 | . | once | CAWSRVRQPQHF | TGTGCCTGGAGTAGGGTACGGCAGCCCCAGCATTTT
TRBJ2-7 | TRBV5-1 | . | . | CASSTGNYEQYF | TGCGCCAGCAGCACGGGAAACTACGAGCAGTACTTC
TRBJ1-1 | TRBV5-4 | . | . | CASSWSTMNTEAFF | TGTGCCAGCAGCTGGTCGACTATGAACACTGAAGCTTTCTTT
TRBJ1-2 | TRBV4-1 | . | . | CASSPQVGQNYGYTF | TGCGCCAGCAGCCCTCAGGTTGGCCAAAACTATGGCTACACCTTC
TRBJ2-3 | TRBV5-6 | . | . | CASSRSGTGRDTQYF | TGTGCCAGCAGCAGGTCAGGGACTGGAAGAGATACGCAGTATTTT
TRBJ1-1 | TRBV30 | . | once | CAWSVVAGRTEAFF | TGTGCCTGGAGCGTCGTCGCAGGGAGAACTGAAGCTTTCTTT